What follows are 14 T cell receptor beta chains derived from one specimen sequenced in a study of blood T cell repertoires in COVID-19. Here immunoSEQ multiplex PCR was the method, and the copy in TCRdb shows in-frame clones only, minus some. The repertoire has about 410,000 clones, over 75% of them found once; the top ten carry about 1.6%. The sequenced sample consisted of peripheral blood. The source is a woman in her forties with COVID-19, enrolled during active disease.

This clone was recorded a few times. CDR3 sequence reads: CASSYPGGDGLSTDTQYF. CDR3 nucleotides: TGTGCCAGCAGTTACCCGGGGGGTGACGGCTTGAGCACAGATACGCAGTATTTT. The chain couples TRBV6-2 or TRBV6-3 to TRBJ2-3; TRBD2 agrees at 7 bases. Germline CDR1 reads MNHEY; CDR2 reads SVGEGT. CDR3 size: 18 residues. The V gene end was trimmed by 2 bases and the J gene end by 0 bases; junction bases not matched to a gene: 11.

The rearrangement uses TRBV15 and TRBJ2-7, with 7 positions matching TRBD1. The CDR3 covers 15 residues. CDR1 and CDR2 (germline): LNHNV, YYDKDF (reference sequence). V shed 0 bases, J shed 4 bases, and the junction held 6 bases outside the gene matches. The CDR3 region has the DNA TGTGCCACCAGCAGAGATCGGGCAGGGGGATACGAGCAGTACTTC. Translating gives CATSRDRAGGYEQYF.

This chain uses TRBV11-2 with TRBJ2-7; the match to TRBD2 covers 8 bases. After removal of 1 base from V and 3 bases from J, the junction contained 5 bases not matched to a gene. This CDR3 spans 15 amino acids. Germline CDR1 and CDR2: SGHAT and FQNNGV. The CDR3 DNA is TGTGCCAGCAGCTTAGGACTAGCGTCAGACTACGAGCAGTACTTC. Translating it yields CASSLGLASDYEQYF.

Of note for this clone: Other DNA sequences from this sample encode an identical CDR3 as well. The chain is built from TRBV28 and TRBJ1-2, with 8 bases identical to TRBD1. The CDR3 covers 15 residues. CDR1 is MDHEN, CDR2 SYDVKM, per germline. The junction had 7 bases not matched to a gene; V was cut back by 5 bases and J by 2 bases. This CDR3 is CASSLTGQGNYGYTF. CDR3 coding DNA: TGTGCCAGCAGTCTGACAGGACAGGGCAACTATGGCTACACCTTC.

Ten or more counts support this clone. This chain joins TRBV9 and TRBJ2-3; tentatively, D is TRBD2 (5 bases). This CDR3 contains 14 residues. Germline CDR1 and CDR2: SGDLS and YYNGEE. Trimming stripped 4 bases from V and 3 bases from J, with 12 bases between. The CDR3 coding sequence is TGTGCCAGCAGCCCACAAGCGGAGACAGATACGCAGTATTTT. Its protein is CASSPQAETDTQYF.

CDR3 DNA: TGCGCCAGCAGCTTGGATCAGGGATGGGCCGAGCAGTACTTC. It encodes CASSLDQGWAEQYF. The chain combines TRBV5-1 with TRBJ2-7, with a weak D call TRBD1 (5 bases). Trimming pared 0 bases from V and 6 bases from J, leaving 13 bases between. The CDR3 sequence is 14 residues long. Germline CDR1 reads SGHRS; CDR2 reads YFSETQ.

This chain joins TRBV9 and TRBJ1-6; 8 nucleotides match TRBD1. CDR1 SGDLS and CDR2 YYNGEE come from the germline V gene. With V trimmed by 3 bases and J by 10 bases, 6 bases remained unmatched. The CDR3 is 14 residues long. In DNA form, the CDR3 reads TGTGCCAGCAGCGGTGGACAGGGAAAGTCACCCCTCCACTTT. Encoded protein: CASSGGQGKSPLHF.

The chain uses TRBV7-9 and TRBJ1-4, with a tentative D call TRBD1 (6 bases). V lost 0 bases to trimming and J lost 11 bases, with 10 bases between them. Germline V gene sequence: CDR1 SEHNR, CDR2 FQNEAQ (reference sequence). This CDR3 has 13 residues. In DNA, the CDR3 is TGTGCCAGCAGCTTAGCAGGGGGTGGGAAACTGTTTTTT. Translation: CASSLAGGGKLFF.

The gene calls are TRBV9 and TRBJ1-6; perhaps TRBD1 as D (5 bases). V was shortened by 0 bases and J by 9 bases, with 10 bases between the two germline ends. The CDR3 sequence is 14 residues long. The germline V gene encodes CDR1 SGDLS and CDR2 YYNGEE. Here the CDR3 DNA reads TGTGCCAGCAGCGTAGCAGGGAACGGTTCACCCCTCCACTTT. Its translation: CASSVAGNGSPLHF. Full variable domain (rest looked up from reference TRBV9 and TRBJ1-6): DSGVTQTPKHLITATGQRVTLRCSPRSGDLSVYWYQQSLDQGLQFLIQYYNGEERAKGNILERFSAQQFPDLHSELNLSSLELGDSALYFCASSVAGNGSPLHFGNGTRLTVT.

This clone was seen once. V and J are TRBV30 and TRBJ1-5; possibly TRBD1 for D (5 bases). CDR1 and CDR2 (germline): GTSNPN, SVGIG (reference sequence). CDR3 length: 13 residues. Deletions cut 2 bases from V and 4 bases from J, with 9 bases between. The CDR3, as DNA: TGTGCCTGGAGTCTCGGACAAAATCAGCCCCAGCATTTT. Translated, it gives CAWSLGQNQPQHF.

CDR3 sequence: CASSPQHREGYGYTF. The CDR3 DNA sequence: TGTGCCAGCTCACCCCAGCACAGGGAAGGCTATGGCTACACCTTC. The chain couples TRBV18 to TRBJ1-2; TRBD1 might be the D (6 bases). Trimming removed 3 bases from V and 4 bases from J, with 15 bases in between. The CDR3 totals 15 residues. From germline, CDR1 is KGHSH and CDR2 LQKENI.

The chain has TRBV11-2 and TRBJ2-2; 7 positions match TRBD1. This CDR3 has 14 residues. V dropped 6 bases and J dropped 2; count of bases not matched to a gene: 3. Germline CDR1 and CDR2: SGHAT and FQNNGV. The CDR3 sequence is CASSWDSNTGELFF. CDR3 coding DNA: TGTGCCAGCAGTTGGGACAGCAACACCGGGGAGCTGTTTTTT.

This sequence joins TRBV7-2 and TRBJ2-2, with D perhaps TRBD1 (6 bases). CDR1 and CDR2 from the germline V gene are SGHTA and FQGNSA. The V and J ends lost 4 bases and 3 bases respectively, with 15 bases between them. CDR3 size: 16 residues. The CDR3, as DNA: TGTGCCAGCAGCTCGATGGGGGCACAGCACACCGGGGAGCTGTTTTTT. Protein product: CASSSMGAQHTGELFF. The variable domain in full, completed from reference TRBV7-2 and TRBJ2-2, reads GAGVSQSPSNKVTEKGKDVELRCDPISGHTALYWYRQSLGQGLEFLIYFQGNSAPDKSGLPSDRFSAERTGGSVSTLTIQRTQQEDSAVYLCASSSMGAQHTGELFFGEGSRLTVL.

The rearrangement joins TRBV12-3 or TRBV12-4 to TRBJ1-2; D ambiguous. V lost 2 bases, J lost 11 bases, and 12 bases lay in between. This CDR3 spans 12 amino acids. The CDR3 reads CASSLSGFRYTF. In DNA form, the CDR3 reads TGTGCCAGCAGTTTATCGGGGTTTAGGTACACCTTC.